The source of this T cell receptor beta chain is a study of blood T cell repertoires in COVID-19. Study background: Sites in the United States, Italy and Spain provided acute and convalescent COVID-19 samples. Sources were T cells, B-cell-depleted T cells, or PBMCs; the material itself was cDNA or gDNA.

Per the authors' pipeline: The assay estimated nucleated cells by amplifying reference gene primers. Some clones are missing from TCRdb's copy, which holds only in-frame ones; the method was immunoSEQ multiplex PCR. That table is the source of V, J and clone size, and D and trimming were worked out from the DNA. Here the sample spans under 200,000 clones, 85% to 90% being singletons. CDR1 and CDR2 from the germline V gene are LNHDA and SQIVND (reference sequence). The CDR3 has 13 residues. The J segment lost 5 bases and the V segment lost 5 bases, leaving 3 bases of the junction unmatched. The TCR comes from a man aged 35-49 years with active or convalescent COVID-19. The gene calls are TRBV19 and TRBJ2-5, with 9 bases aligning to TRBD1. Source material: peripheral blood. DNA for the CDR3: TGTGCCAGTAGTCGGGACAGGGTTGAGACCCAGTACTTC. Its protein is CASSRDRVETQYF.